The subject of this entry is one T cell receptor beta chain. Its antigen remains unidentified. This sample is drawn from a study of shared clonotypes between healthy human individuals. Whole-study findings and limits: It was anticipated that sequencing depth would influence how many clonotypes donors shared.

Trimming cost V 5 bases and J 1 base; bases outside gene matches: 10. CDR1 SGHRS and CDR2 YFSETQ come from the germline V gene. The CDR3 loop spans 17 amino acids. Measured with immunoSEQ multiplex PCR; TCRdb has only the in-frame clones, and not every one. The sample has approximately 640,000 clones; 90% are singletons. This chain links TRBV5-1 with TRBJ2-2, with TRBD1 identical over 8 bases. Source material: memory CD8+ T cells from PBMCs. Subset meaning: CD45RO+ cells pooled with CCR7-negative TemRA cells. The clonotype was recovered from a man aged 18 to 35 in good health. Some clones in this sample may be carry-over from other donors' samples. CDR3 in amino acids: CASRPPGQAQNTGELFF. The CDR3 DNA sequence: TGCGCCAGCAGGCCACCGGGACAGGCGCAGAACACCGGGGAGCTGTTTTTT.